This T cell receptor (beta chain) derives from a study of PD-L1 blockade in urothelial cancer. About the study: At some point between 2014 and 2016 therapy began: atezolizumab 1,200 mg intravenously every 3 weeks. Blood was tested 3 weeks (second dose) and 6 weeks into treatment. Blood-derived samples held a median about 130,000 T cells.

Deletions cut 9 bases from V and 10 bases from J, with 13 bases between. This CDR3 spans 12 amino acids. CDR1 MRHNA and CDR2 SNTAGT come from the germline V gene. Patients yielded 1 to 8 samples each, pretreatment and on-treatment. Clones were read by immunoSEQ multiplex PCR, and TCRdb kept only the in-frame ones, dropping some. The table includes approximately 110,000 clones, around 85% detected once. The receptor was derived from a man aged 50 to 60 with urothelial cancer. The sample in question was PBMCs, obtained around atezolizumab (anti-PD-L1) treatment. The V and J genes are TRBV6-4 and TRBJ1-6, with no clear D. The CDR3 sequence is CARQLSKSPLHF. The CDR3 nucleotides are TGTGCCAGACAATTATCGAAATCACCCCTCCACTTT.